The clone carrying this T cell receptor (beta chain) has only one observation. Its cognate antigen is unknown. This CDR3 has 14 residues. Per germline, CDR1 SGHAT and CDR2 FQNNGV. V was pared by 0 bases and J by 8 bases, with 11 bases between. The isolated RNA, all of it, was reverse transcribed, so expressed TCRB transcripts were what got sequenced. Here immunoSEQ multiplex PCR was the method, and the copy in TCRdb shows in-frame clones only, minus some. This table holds about 320,000 clones, less than 15% found once. The data were taken from a study of beta chain features in type 1 diabetes. Overall study findings and caveats: Still unanswered here is whether HLA type influences TCRB rearrangement.

What was sequenced was central memory CD4+ T cells from blood. This TCR derives from a man aged 30-40 years in good health. The J gene is TRBJ2-1, the V gene TRBV11-2; a weak D match, TRBD1 (5 bases). CDR3 amino acids: CASSLDRAGHEQFF. The CDR3 nucleotides are TGTGCCAGCAGCTTAGATCGGGCAGGGCATGAGCAGTTCTTC. The full variable domain, rest sourced from reference TRBV11-2 and TRBJ2-1, is EAGVAQSPRYKIIEKRQSVAFWCNPISGHATLYWYQQILGQGPKLLIQFQNNGVVDDSQLPKDRFSAERLKGVDSTLKIQPAKLEDSAVYLCASSLDRAGHEQFFGPGTRLTVL.